These T cell receptor beta chains were read from a single sample in a study of identifying expanded T cells in peripheral blood. Libraries were prepared by immunoSEQ multiplex PCR; TCRdb keeps only in-frame clonotypes and omits some of them. The sample gives about 100,000 clones, 85% to 90% of which show up once; 16% is in the top ten. The sequencing sample was made of blood. The receptor source for this set is a person aged 18-70 years in good health. Each CDR3 is given with its conserved first and last residue. D genes are given only for firm matches. Clone size appears in some rows only: once, few, many, or a class for an expanded clone.

CDR3aa: CASSHTGSSYEQYF
CDR3nt: TGTGCCAGCAGCCACACAGGGAGCTCCTACGAGCAGTACTTC
v_gene: TRBV11-3
d_gene: -
abundance: -
j_gene: TRBJ2-7

CDR3aa: CASSLAGAAEQYF
CDR3nt: TGTGCCAGCAGCTTAGCGGGGGCTGCCGAGCAGTACTTC
v_gene: TRBV7-9
d_gene: -
abundance: -
j_gene: TRBJ2-7

CDR3aa: CASSTPGPSQGTQYF
CDR3nt: TGTGCCAGCAGCACGCCGGGCCCCTCACAGGGGACCCAGTACTTC
v_gene: TRBV11-2
d_gene: -
abundance: -
j_gene: TRBJ2-5

CDR3aa: CASSLSGGEIPGELFF
CDR3nt: TGTGCCAGCAGCTTGAGCGGGGGTGAGATCCCCGGGGAGCTGTTTTTT
v_gene: TRBV7-2
d_gene: TRBD2
abundance: -
j_gene: TRBJ2-2

CDR3aa: CASSLDTGLNTEAFF
CDR3nt: TGCGCCAGCAGCTTGGATACAGGGCTGAACACTGAAGCTTTCTTT
v_gene: TRBV5-1
d_gene: -
abundance: -
j_gene: TRBJ1-1

CDR3aa: CASSLLELNTEAFF
CDR3nt: TGTGCCAGCAGCTTGCTCGAGTTGAACACTGAAGCTTTCTTT
v_gene: TRBV11-2
d_gene: -
abundance: -
j_gene: TRBJ1-1

CDR3aa: CASSLGGAGQPQHF
CDR3nt: TGTGCCAGCAGCTTAGGCGGGGCTGGTCAGCCCCAGCATTTT
v_gene: TRBV7-8
d_gene: -
abundance: -
j_gene: TRBJ1-5

CDR3aa: CASSQQGNEQFF
CDR3nt: TGTGCCAGCAGCCAACAGGGGAATGAGCAGTTCTTC
v_gene: TRBV11-2
d_gene: TRBD1
abundance: -
j_gene: TRBJ2-1

CDR3aa: CASSSRDGSYNEQFF
CDR3nt: TGTGCCAGCAGCTCCCGGGACGGCTCCTACAATGAGCAGTTCTTC
v_gene: TRBV11-2
d_gene: -
abundance: -
j_gene: TRBJ2-1

CDR3aa: CASSDLPPRQLNTEAFF
CDR3nt: TGTGCCAGCAGTGACCTGCCACCCCGGCAGTTGAACACTGAAGCTTTCTTT
v_gene: TRBV6-1
d_gene: -
abundance: -
j_gene: TRBJ1-1

CDR3aa: CASSSSTGFGQPQHF
CDR3nt: TGTGCCAGCAGCTCCTCAACAGGGTTTGGACAGCCCCAGCATTTT
v_gene: TRBV5-6
d_gene: -
abundance: once
j_gene: TRBJ1-5

CDR3aa: CASSPTAPTGTGETQYF
CDR3nt: TGTGCCAGCTCCCCTACGGCCCCTACAGGGACTGGGGAGACCCAGTACTTC
v_gene: TRBV18
d_gene: -
abundance: -
j_gene: TRBJ2-5

CDR3aa: CASSLGLGSYEQYF
CDR3nt: TGTGCCAGCAGTTTAGGGCTCGGGTCCTACGAGCAGTACTTC
v_gene: TRBV27
d_gene: -
abundance: -
j_gene: TRBJ2-7

CDR3aa: CASSLGSRDSSF
CDR3nt: TGTGCCAGCAGCTTAGGATCGAGGGACAGTTCGTTC
v_gene: TRBV7-2
d_gene: TRBD1
abundance: -
j_gene: TRBJ2-7

CDR3aa: CASSTMGGGELFF
CDR3nt: TGTGCCAGTAGCACAATGGGTGGCGGGGAGCTGTTTTTT
v_gene: TRBV19
d_gene: -
abundance: -
j_gene: TRBJ2-2

CDR3aa: CASSFRGPFYTF
CDR3nt: TGTGCCAGCAGCTTCAGAGGGCCCTTCTACACCTTC
v_gene: TRBV7-9
d_gene: -
abundance: -
j_gene: TRBJ1-2

CDR3aa: CASSPVYVGASTDTQYF
CDR3nt: TGTGCCAGCTCACCAGTATACGTCGGGGCTAGCACAGATACGCAGTATTTT
v_gene: TRBV18
d_gene: -
abundance: -
j_gene: TRBJ2-3

CDR3aa: CASSQDGGQGVGVEYF
CDR3nt: TGCGCCAGCAGCCAAGATGGAGGGCAGGGGGTCGGGGTGGAGTATTTT
v_gene: TRBV4-3
d_gene: -
abundance: -
j_gene: TRBJ2-3

CDR3aa: CASSSIRDRTYEQYF
CDR3nt: TGTGCCAGCAGCTCAATCCGGGACAGGACCTACGAGCAGTACTTC
v_gene: TRBV5-6
d_gene: TRBD1
abundance: few
j_gene: TRBJ2-7

CDR3aa: CAWSKGAWETQYF
CDR3nt: TGTGCCTGGAGTAAGGGAGCGTGGGAGACCCAGTACTTC
v_gene: TRBV30
d_gene: -
abundance: once
j_gene: TRBJ2-5

CDR3aa: CASSLLTGRGREAFF
CDR3nt: TGCGCCAGCAGCCTCCTGACGGGGAGGGGGAGAGAAGCTTTCTTT
v_gene: TRBV5-1
d_gene: -
abundance: -
j_gene: TRBJ1-1

CDR3aa: CASSLDSAQYNEQFF
CDR3nt: TGTGCCAGCAGCCTAGACAGTGCGCAGTACAATGAGCAGTTCTTC
v_gene: TRBV7-2
d_gene: -
abundance: -
j_gene: TRBJ2-1

CDR3aa: CASSFGQGYGYTF
CDR3nt: TGTGCCAGCAGTTTCGGACAGGGCTATGGCTACACCTTC
v_gene: TRBV27
d_gene: TRBD1
abundance: -
j_gene: TRBJ1-2

CDR3aa: CASSLLDSPNSPLHF
CDR3nt: TGTGCCAGCAGTTTATTGGACAGTCCTAATTCACCCCTCCACTTT
v_gene: TRBV27
d_gene: -
abundance: -
j_gene: TRBJ1-6

CDR3aa: CASSPSSARVGTQYF
CDR3nt: TGTGCCAGCAGCCCCTCCTCTGCCCGGGTCGGGACCCAGTACTTC
v_gene: TRBV7-6
d_gene: -
abundance: once
j_gene: TRBJ2-5

CDR3aa: CATNKGTATYEQYF
CDR3nt: TGTGCCACCAACAAAGGGACCGCTACCTACGAGCAGTACTTC
v_gene: TRBV10-3
d_gene: -
abundance: -
j_gene: TRBJ2-7

CDR3aa: CASSLYVPEAFF
CDR3nt: TGTGCCAGCAGCTTATATGTCCCTGAAGCTTTCTTT
v_gene: TRBV5-5
d_gene: -
abundance: -
j_gene: TRBJ1-1

CDR3aa: CASSLVPETTQYF
CDR3nt: TGTGCCAGCAGCTTAGTTCCCGAGACTACCCAGTACTTC
v_gene: TRBV7-6
d_gene: -
abundance: -
j_gene: TRBJ2-5

CDR3aa: CASSRDRINGELFF
CDR3nt: TGTGCCAGCAGTCGGGACAGAATTAACGGGGAGCTGTTTTTT
v_gene: TRBV6-5
d_gene: TRBD1
abundance: -
j_gene: TRBJ2-2

CDR3aa: CAIMGTGNTEAFF
CDR3nt: TGTGCCATCATGGGGACGGGGAACACTGAAGCTTTCTTT
v_gene: TRBV10-3
d_gene: -
abundance: -
j_gene: TRBJ1-1

CDR3aa: CASSLQRLLAGGFSEQYF
CDR3nt: TGTGCCAGCAGCCTCCAACGGCTACTAGCGGGGGGGTTTTCAGAGCAGTACTTC
v_gene: TRBV7-2
d_gene: TRBD2
abundance: -
j_gene: TRBJ2-7

CDR3aa: CASSRARTGELFF
CDR3nt: TGTGCCAGCAGCCGGGCAAGAACCGGGGAGCTGTTTTTT
v_gene: TRBV11-2
d_gene: -
abundance: -
j_gene: TRBJ2-2

CDR3aa: CASSLGYGYTF
CDR3nt: TGTGCCAGCTCCTTGGGCTATGGCTACACCTTC
v_gene: TRBV5-6
d_gene: -
abundance: -
j_gene: TRBJ1-2

CDR3aa: CASSLRGNTEAFF
CDR3nt: TGTGCCAGCAGTTTACGGGGGAACACTGAAGCTTTCTTT
v_gene: TRBV28
d_gene: -
abundance: once
j_gene: TRBJ1-1

CDR3aa: CASSQAGTNEKLFF
CDR3nt: TGCGCCAGCAGCCAAGCGGGGACTAATGAAAAACTGTTTTTT
v_gene: TRBV4-3
d_gene: -
abundance: -
j_gene: TRBJ1-4

CDR3aa: CASSLAGFQETQYF
CDR3nt: TGTGCCAGCAGCTTAGCGGGCTTCCAAGAGACCCAGTACTTC
v_gene: TRBV7-8
d_gene: -
abundance: -
j_gene: TRBJ2-5

CDR3aa: CASSQDLAGGPDTQYF
CDR3nt: TGCGCCAGCAGCCAAGATCTAGCGGGGGGGCCAGATACGCAGTATTTT
v_gene: TRBV4-3
d_gene: TRBD2
abundance: -
j_gene: TRBJ2-3

CDR3aa: CASRLRTAAPNEKLFF
CDR3nt: TGTGCCAGCAGGCTCCGGACAGCGGCGCCCAATGAAAAACTGTTTTTT
v_gene: TRBV28
d_gene: -
abundance: -
j_gene: TRBJ1-4

CDR3aa: CASKTRGAGELFF
CDR3nt: TGTGCCAGCAAAACACGAGGAGCCGGGGAGCTGTTTTTT
v_gene: TRBV6-1
d_gene: -
abundance: -
j_gene: TRBJ2-2

CDR3aa: CASSPGQPYGYTF
CDR3nt: TGTGCCAGCAGCCCGGGACAGCCGTATGGCTACACCTTC
v_gene: TRBV5-5
d_gene: TRBD1
abundance: -
j_gene: TRBJ1-2

CDR3aa: CATSRQGVEKLFF
CDR3nt: TGTGCCACCAGCAGGCAGGGGGTCGAAAAACTGTTTTTT
v_gene: TRBV15
d_gene: TRBD1
abundance: few
j_gene: TRBJ1-4

CDR3aa: CASSDRSSYNEQFF
CDR3nt: TGTGCCAGCAGCGACAGAAGCTCCTACAATGAGCAGTTCTTC
v_gene: TRBV21-1
d_gene: -
abundance: -
j_gene: TRBJ2-1

CDR3aa: CASSSTPGQPNTGELFF
CDR3nt: TGTGCCAGCAGCTCTACTCCGGGACAGCCGAACACCGGGGAGCTGTTTTTT
v_gene: TRBV13
d_gene: TRBD1
abundance: -
j_gene: TRBJ2-2

CDR3aa: CASSLVRQGIGAVTDTQYF
CDR3nt: TGTGCCAGCAGCTTAGTGCGACAGGGTATAGGTGCGGTCACAGATACGCAGTATTTT
v_gene: TRBV7-9
d_gene: TRBD1
abundance: -
j_gene: TRBJ2-3

CDR3aa: CASSIRLTNQPQHF
CDR3nt: TGTGCCAGTAGTATCCGGTTGACGAACCAGCCCCAGCATTTT
v_gene: TRBV19
d_gene: -
abundance: -
j_gene: TRBJ1-5